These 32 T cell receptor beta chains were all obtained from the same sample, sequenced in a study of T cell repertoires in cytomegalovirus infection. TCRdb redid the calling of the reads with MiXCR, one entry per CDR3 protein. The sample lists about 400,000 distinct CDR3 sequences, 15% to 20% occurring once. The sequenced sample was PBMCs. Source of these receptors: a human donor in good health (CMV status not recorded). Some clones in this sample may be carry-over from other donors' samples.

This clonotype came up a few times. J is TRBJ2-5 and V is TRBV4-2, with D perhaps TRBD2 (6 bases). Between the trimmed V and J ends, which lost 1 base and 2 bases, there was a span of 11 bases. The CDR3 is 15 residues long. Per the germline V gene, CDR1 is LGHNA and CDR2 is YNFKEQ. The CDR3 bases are TGTGCCAGCAGCCAAGGGTGGAGGGCTCAAGAGACCCAGTACTTC. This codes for CASSQGWRAQETQYF.

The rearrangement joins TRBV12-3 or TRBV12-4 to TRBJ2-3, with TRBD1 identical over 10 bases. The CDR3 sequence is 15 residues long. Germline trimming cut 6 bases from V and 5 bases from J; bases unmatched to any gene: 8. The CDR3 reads CASSPPGTGEDTQYF. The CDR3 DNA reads TGTGCCAGCAGCCCCCCAGGGACAGGGGAAGATACGCAGTATTTT.

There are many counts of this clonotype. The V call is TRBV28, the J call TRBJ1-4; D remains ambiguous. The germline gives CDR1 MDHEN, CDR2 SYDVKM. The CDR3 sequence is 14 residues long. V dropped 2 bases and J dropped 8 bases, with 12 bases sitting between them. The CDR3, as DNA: TGTGCCAGCAGTTTAAGCACCCATGGGGAAAAACTGTTTTTT. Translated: CASSLSTHGEKLFF.

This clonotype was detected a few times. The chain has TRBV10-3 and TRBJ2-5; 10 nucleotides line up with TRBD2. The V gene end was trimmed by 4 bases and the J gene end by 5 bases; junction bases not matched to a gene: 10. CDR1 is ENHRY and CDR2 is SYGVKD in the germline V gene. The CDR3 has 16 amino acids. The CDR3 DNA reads TGTGCCATCAGTGGCTTACTAGCGGGGTCCGGGGAGACCCAGTACTTC. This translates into CAISGLLAGSGETQYF.

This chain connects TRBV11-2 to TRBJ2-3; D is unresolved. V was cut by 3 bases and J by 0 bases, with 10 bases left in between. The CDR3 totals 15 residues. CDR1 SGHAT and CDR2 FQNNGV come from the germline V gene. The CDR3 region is CASSLSGYSTDTQYF. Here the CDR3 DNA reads TGTGCCAGCAGCTTGAGTGGGTACAGCACAGATACGCAGTATTTT.

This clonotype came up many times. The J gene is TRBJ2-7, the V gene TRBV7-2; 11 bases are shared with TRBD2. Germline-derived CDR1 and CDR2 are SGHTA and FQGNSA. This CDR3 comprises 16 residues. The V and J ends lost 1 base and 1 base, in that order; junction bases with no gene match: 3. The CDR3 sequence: CASSLVPSGRSYEQYF. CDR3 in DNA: TGTGCCAGCAGCTTAGTCCCTAGCGGGAGGTCCTACGAGCAGTACTTC.

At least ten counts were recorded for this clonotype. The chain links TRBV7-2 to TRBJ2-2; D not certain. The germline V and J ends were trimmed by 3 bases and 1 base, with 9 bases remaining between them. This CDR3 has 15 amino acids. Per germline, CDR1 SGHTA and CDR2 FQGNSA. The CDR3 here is CASSFRLMNTGELFF. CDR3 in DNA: TGTGCCAGCAGCTTTCGACTTATGAACACCGGGGAGCTGTTTTTT.

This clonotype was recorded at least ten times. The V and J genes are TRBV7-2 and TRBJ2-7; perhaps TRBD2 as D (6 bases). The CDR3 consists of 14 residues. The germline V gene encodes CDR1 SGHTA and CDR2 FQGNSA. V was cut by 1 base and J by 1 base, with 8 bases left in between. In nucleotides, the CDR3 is TGTGCCAGCAGCTTAGTCGCGGGGTCCTACGAGCAGTACTTC. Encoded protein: CASSLVAGSYEQYF.

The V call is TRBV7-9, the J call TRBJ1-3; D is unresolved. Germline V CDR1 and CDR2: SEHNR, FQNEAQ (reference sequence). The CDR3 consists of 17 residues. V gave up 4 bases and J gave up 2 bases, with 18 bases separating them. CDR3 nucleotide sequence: TGTGCCAGCAGCTCCTCCCGGTCCGGGAATCCTGGAAACACCATATATTTT. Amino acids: CASSSSRSGNPGNTIYF.

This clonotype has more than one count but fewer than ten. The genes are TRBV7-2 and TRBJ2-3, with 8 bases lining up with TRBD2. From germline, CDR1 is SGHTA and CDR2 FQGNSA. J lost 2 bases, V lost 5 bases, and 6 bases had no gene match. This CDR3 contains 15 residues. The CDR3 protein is CASSLPTSATDTQYF. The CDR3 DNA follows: TGTGCCAGCAGCCTCCCGACTAGCGCCACAGATACGCAGTATTTT.

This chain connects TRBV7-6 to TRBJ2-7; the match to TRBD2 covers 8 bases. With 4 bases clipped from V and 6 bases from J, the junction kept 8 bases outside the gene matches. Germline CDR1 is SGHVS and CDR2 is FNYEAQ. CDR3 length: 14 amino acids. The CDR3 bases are TGTGCCAGCAGCTACGCCGGGACTAGGGGCGAGCAGTACTTC. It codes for CASSYAGTRGEQYF.

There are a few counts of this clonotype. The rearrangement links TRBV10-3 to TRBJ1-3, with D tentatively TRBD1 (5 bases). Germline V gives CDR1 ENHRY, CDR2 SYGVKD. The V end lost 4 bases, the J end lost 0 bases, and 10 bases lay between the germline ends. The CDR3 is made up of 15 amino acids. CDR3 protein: CAISGGPSSGNTIYF. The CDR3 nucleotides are TGTGCCATCAGTGGGGGACCGAGCTCTGGAAACACCATATATTTT.

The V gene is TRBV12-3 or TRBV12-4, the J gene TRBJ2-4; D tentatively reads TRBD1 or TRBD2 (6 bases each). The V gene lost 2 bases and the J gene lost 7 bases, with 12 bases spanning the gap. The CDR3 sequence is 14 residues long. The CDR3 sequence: CASSLTRGANIQYF. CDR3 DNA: TGTGCCAGCAGTTTAACAAGGGGGGCTAACATTCAGTACTTC.

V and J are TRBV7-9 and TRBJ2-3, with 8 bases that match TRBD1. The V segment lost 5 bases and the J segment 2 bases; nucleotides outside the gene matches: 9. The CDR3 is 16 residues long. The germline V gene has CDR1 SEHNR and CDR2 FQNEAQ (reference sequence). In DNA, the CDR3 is TGTGCCAGCAGCACCGGACAGGGACAATTCACAGATACGCAGTATTTT. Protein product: CASSTGQGQFTDTQYF.

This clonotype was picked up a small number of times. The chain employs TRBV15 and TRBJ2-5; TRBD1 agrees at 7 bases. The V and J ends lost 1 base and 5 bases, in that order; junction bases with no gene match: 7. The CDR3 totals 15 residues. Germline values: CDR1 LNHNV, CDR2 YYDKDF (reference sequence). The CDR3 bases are TGTGCCACCAGCAGAGGGGGACAGTGGGGGGAGACCCAGTACTTC. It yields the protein CATSRGGQWGETQYF.

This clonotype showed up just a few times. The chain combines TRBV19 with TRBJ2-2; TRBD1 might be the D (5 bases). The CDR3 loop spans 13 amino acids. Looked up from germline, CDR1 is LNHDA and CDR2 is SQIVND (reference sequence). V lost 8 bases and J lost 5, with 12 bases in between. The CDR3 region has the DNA TGTGCCAGTGCTTGGGGCAGTACCGGGGAGCTGTTTTTT. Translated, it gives CASAWGSTGELFF.

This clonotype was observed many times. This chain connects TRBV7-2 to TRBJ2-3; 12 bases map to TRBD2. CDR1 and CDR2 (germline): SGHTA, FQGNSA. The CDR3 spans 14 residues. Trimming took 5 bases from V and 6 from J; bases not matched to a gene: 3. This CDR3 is CASSPGLAGDTQYF. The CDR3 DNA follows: TGTGCCAGCAGCCCCGGACTAGCGGGGGATACGCAGTATTTT.

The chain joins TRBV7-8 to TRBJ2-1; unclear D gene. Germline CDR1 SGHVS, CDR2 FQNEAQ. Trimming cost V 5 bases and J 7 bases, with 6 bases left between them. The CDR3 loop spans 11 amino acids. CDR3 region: CASSKINEQFF. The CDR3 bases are TGTGCCAGCAGCAAGATTAATGAGCAGTTCTTC.

CDR3 DNA sequence: TGTGCCAGCAGTCCCAGGACAGGGAAGGGTGGCTACACCTTC. It codes for CASSPRTGKGGYTF. The chain couples TRBV28 to TRBJ1-2, with 8 bases identical to TRBD1. The CDR3 covers 14 residues. Germline V CDR1 and CDR2: MDHEN, SYDVKM. V lost 5 bases, J lost 7 bases, and 9 bases stayed unmatched.

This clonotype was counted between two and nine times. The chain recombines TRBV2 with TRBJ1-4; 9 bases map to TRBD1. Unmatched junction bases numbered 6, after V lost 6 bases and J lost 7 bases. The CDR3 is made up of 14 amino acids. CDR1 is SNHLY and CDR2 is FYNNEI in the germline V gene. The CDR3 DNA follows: TGTGCCAGCAGCGCCGGGACAGGGAGTGAAAAACTGTTTTTT. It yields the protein CASSAGTGSEKLFF.

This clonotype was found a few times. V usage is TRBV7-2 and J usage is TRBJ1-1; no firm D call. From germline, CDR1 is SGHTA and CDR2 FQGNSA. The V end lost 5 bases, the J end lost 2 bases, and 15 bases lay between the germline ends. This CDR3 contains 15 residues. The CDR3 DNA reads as TGTGCCAGCAGCACGATACCGGGCCCAAACACTGAAGCTTTCTTT. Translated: CASSTIPGPNTEAFF.

The CDR3: CASSIGQASYGYTF. CDR3 sequence (DNA): TGTGCCAGTAGTATTGGACAGGCATCCTATGGCTACACCTTC. This sequence joins TRBV19 and TRBJ1-2; 7 positions match TRBD1. V dropped 3 bases and J dropped 4; count of bases not matched to a gene: 5. CDR3 length: 14 residues. Germline assignment: CDR1 LNHDA and CDR2 SQIVND (reference sequence).

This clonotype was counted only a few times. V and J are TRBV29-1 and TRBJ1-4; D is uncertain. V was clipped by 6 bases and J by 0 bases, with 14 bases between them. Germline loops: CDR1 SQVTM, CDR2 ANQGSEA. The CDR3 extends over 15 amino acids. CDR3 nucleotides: TGCAGCGTCCCCGAGGCGGGTGCAACTAATGAAAAACTGTTTTTT. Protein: CSVPEAGATNEKLFF. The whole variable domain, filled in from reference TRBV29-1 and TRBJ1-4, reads SAVISQKPSRDICQRGTSLTIQCQVDSQVTMMFWYRQQPGQSLTLIATANQGSEATYESGFVIDKFPISRPNLTFSTLTVSNMSPEDSSIYLCSVPEAGATNEKLFFGSGTQLSVL.

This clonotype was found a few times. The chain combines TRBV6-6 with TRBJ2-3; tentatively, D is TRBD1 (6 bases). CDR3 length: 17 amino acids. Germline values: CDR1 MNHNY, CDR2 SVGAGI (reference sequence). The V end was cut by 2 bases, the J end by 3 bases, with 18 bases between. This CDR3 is CASSYRTGRSRTDTQYF. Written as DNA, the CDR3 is TGTGCCAGCAGTTACCGTACAGGGCGGAGCAGGACAGATACGCAGTATTTT.

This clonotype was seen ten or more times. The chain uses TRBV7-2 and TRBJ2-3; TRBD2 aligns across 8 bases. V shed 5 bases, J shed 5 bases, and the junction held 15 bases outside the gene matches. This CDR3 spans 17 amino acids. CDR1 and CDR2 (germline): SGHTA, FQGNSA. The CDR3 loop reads CASSLRLAQTWGDTQYF. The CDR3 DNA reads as TGTGCCAGCAGCCTTCGACTAGCGCAAACTTGGGGAGATACGCAGTATTTT. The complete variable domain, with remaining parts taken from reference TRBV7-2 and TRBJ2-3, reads GAGVSQSPSNKVTEKGKDVELRCDPISGHTALYWYRQSLGQGLEFLIYFQGNSAPDKSGLPSDRFSAERTGGSVSTLTIQRTQQEDSAVYLCASSLRLAQTWGDTQYFGPGTRLTVL.

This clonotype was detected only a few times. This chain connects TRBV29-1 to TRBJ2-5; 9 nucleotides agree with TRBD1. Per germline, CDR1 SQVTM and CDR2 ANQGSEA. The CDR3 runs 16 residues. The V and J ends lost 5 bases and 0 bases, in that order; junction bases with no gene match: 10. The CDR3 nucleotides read TGCAGCGTTACACAGGGGGCTTGGGGGGACCAAGAGACCCAGTACTTC. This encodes CSVTQGAWGDQETQYF.

CDR3 nucleotide sequence: TGCGCCAGCAGCTTGAGAGAGGGAGTTGGAAACACCATATATTTT. Encoded protein: CASSLREGVGNTIYF. This chain joins TRBV5-1 and TRBJ1-3; D not resolved. The CDR3 consists of 15 residues. In germline, CDR1 is SGHRS, CDR2 YFSETQ. V was clipped by 1 base and J by 3 bases, with 11 bases between them. Together with reference TRBV5-1 and TRBJ1-3, the CDR3 gives the full variable domain: KAGVTQTPRYLIKTRGQQVTLSCSPISGHRSVSWYQQTPGQGLQFLFEYFSETQRNKGNFPGRFSGRQFSNSRSEMNVSTLELGDSALYLCASSLREGVGNTIYFGEGSWLTVV.

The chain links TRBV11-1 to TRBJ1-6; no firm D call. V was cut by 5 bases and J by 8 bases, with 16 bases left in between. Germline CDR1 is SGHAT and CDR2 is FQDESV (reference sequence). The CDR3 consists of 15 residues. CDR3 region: CASSLGREYDSPLHF. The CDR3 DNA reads TGTGCCAGCAGCCTTGGAAGGGAGTATGATTCACCCCTCCACTTT.

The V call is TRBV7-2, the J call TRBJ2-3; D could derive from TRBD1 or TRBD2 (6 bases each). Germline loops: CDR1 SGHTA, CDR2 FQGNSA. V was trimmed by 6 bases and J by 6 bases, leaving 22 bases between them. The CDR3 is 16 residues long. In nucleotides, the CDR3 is TGTGCCAGCAGTCCACTGTATTTTCGGAGGGGGGATACGCAGTATTTT. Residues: CASSPLYFRRGDTQYF.

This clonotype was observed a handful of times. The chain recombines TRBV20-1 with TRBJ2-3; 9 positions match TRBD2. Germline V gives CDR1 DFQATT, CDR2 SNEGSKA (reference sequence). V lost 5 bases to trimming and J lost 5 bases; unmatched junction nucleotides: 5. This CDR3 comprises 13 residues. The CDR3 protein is CSARGGAIDTQYF. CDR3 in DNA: TGCAGTGCTCGCGGGGGGGCCATAGATACGCAGTATTTT.

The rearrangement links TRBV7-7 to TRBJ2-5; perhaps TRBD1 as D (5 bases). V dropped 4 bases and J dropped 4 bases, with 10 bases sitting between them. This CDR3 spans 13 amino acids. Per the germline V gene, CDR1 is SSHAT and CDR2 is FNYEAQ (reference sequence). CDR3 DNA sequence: TGTGCCAGCAGCTCAGGGCTCAGAGAGACCCAGTACTTC. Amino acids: CASSSGLRETQYF.

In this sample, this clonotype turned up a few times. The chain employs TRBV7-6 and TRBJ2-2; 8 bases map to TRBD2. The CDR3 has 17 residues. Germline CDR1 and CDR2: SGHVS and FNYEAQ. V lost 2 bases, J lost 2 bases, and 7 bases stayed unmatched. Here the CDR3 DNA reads TGTGCCAGCAGCTTAAAACTAGCGGTTTTTAACACCGGGGAGCTGTTTTTT. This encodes CASSLKLAVFNTGELFF.